This T cell receptor beta chain was observed in a study of OX40 agonist ivuxolimab in advanced cancers. As for the study in general: Ivuxolimab was delivered to patients intravenously every 2 weeks at doses spanning 0.01 to 10 mg/kg.

Note on this clone: Antigen: not known.

Method: immunoSEQ multiplex PCR; TCRdb's copy keeps in-frame clones and lacks some. Altogether about 40,000 clones are present, about 82% being singletons, with the ten largest covering around a fifth. In germline, CDR1 is MNHNS, CDR2 SASEGT. This CDR3 contains 14 residues. Trimming removed 4 bases from V and 0 bases from J, with 10 bases in between. General study points: Both CD4+ and CD8+ T cell populations in blood had undergone clonal expansion by week 6 at 0.1 to 3.0 mg/kg. Some patients who did not respond also had low normalized T-cell clonal expansion. Compared with others, partial responders at 0.1-3.0 mg/kg displayed clonal expansion among the lowest.

The chain carries TRBV6-1 and TRBJ2-7, with D perhaps matching TRBD1 (6 bases). This clonotype originated in an adult with an advanced solid tumor such as melanoma, head and neck, liver or kidney cancer. Material: CD4+ or CD8+ T cells sorted from blood, obtained in a trial of the OX40 agonist ivuxolimab. CDR3 protein: CASSVGASSYEQYV. Here the CDR3 DNA reads TGTGCCAGCAGTGTGGGGGCAAGCTCCTACGAGCAGTACGTC.